Sequencing of this TCR beta chain was carried out in a study of shared clonotypes between healthy human individuals. Data came from immunoSEQ multiplex PCR; TCRdb stores just in-frame clones and leaves some out. Of around 2,100,000 clones listed, roughly 95% are singletons. The V gene lost 0 bases and the J gene lost 1 base, with 8 bases spanning the gap. CDR3 size: 15 residues. Germline assignment: CDR1 SGDLS and CDR2 YYNGEE. Positive CCR7 selection of CD45RO-negative cells yielded the naive CD8 cells, and terminally differentiated effector memory CD45RA+ cells were excluded. This sequence was found in a young man in good health. V and J are TRBV9 and TRBJ2-1, with D unresolved. The sequenced sample was naive CD8+ T cells sorted from blood. CDR3 residues: CASSVVDDSYNEQFF. In DNA, the CDR3 is TGTGCCAGCAGCGTAGTGGATGATTCCTACAATGAGCAGTTCTTC.